These 6 T cell receptor beta chains came from one sample sequenced in a study. TCRdb redid the calling of the 5' RACE reads with MiXCR, one entry per CDR3 protein. The sample gives roughly 56,000 distinct CDR3 sequences, around 30% of which show up once; 2% to 2.5% is in the top ten. The specimen sequenced was tumor-infiltrating naive CD4+ T cells sorted from the breast tumor. The subset here: naive CD4+ T cells, CD4+CD45RA+CD25-. The receptors stem from a female donor with breast cancer.

A note on this clonotype: A much larger clone sits a single nucleotide away, making a read error possible. The CDR3 ends on some other residue instead of the conserved phenylalanine or tryptophan, so this is likely a read error. The CDR3 bases are TGCGCCAGCAGCAGTAGCGGGAGTAGGTCCTACGAGCAGTACTCC. The encoded protein is CASSSSGSRSYEQYS. The rearrangement uses TRBV5-1 and TRBJ2-7; 9 bases are shared with TRBD2. Trimming removed 4 bases from V and 1 base from J; junction bases left unmatched: 6. CDR1 and CDR2 from the germline V gene are SGHRS and YFSETQ. CDR3 length: 15 residues.

The chain is built from TRBV6-2 or TRBV6-3 and TRBJ1-2, with D unclear. The CDR3 is made up of 18 amino acids. Looked up from germline, CDR1 is MNHEY and CDR2 is SVGEGT. V was pared by 2 bases and J by 4 bases, with 23 bases between. The CDR3 region is CASSYTFAKATVSYGYTF. CDR3 in DNA: TGTGCCAGCAGTTACACTTTCGCGAAAGCAACGGTCTCCTATGGCTACACCTTC.

In regard to this clonotype: A much larger clone lies one base from this, so it may be a read error. This CDR3 is CTSSQGEGTPGSGTYNEQFF. The CDR3 DNA is TGCACCAGCAGCCAGGGGGAGGGAACGCCGGGGAGCGGTACCTACAATGAGCAGTTCTTC. This chain joins TRBV4-1 and TRBJ2-1; D may correspond to TRBD1 or TRBD2 (7 bases each). The CDR3 extends over 20 amino acids. Germline V gives CDR1 MGHRA, CDR2 YSYEKL.

There are a few counts of this clonotype. The J gene is TRBJ1-1, the V gene TRBV12-3 or TRBV12-4; D is possibly TRBD1 (5 bases). Trimming took 8 bases from V and 6 from J, leaving 22 bases between them. This CDR3 is built from 15 residues. CDR3 loop: CASRRGGGAHPEAFF. The CDR3 DNA is TGTGCCAGCCGACGGGGAGGAGGGGCTCATCCTGAAGCTTTCTTT.

The chain has TRBV5-1 and TRBJ2-1; D is unresolved. Trimming removed 6 bases at V and 7 bases at J, with 17 bases between. The germline CDR1 and CDR2 sequences are SGHRS and YFSETQ. The CDR3 sequence is 14 residues long. The CDR3 nucleotides read TGCGCCAGCACCGGGCCGTCAAGGCGGAATGAGCAGTTCTTC. Protein product: CASTGPSRRNEQFF.

This rearrangement joins TRBV28 to TRBJ1-2, with D possibly TRBD1 on 5 matching bases. The CDR3 runs 14 residues. V was cut by 7 bases and J by 2 bases, with 14 bases left in between. CDR1 is MDHEN, CDR2 SYDVKM, per germline. In DNA form, the CDR3 reads TGTGCCAGCAAATTGCGAGGGGCCAACTATGGCTACACCTTC. The encoded protein is CASKLRGANYGYTF.